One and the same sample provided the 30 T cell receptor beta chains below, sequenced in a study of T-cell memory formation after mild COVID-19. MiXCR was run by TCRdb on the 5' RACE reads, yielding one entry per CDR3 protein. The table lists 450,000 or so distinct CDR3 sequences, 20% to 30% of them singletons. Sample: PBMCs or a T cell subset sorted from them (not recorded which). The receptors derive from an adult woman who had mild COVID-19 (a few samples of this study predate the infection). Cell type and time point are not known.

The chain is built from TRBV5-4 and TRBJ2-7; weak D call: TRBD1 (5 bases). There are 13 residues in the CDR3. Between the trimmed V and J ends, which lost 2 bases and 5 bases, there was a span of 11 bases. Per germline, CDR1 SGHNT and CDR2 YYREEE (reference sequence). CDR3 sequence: CASSLPPGNEQYF. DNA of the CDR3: TGTGCCAGCAGCTTACCCCCAGGGAACGAGCAGTACTTC. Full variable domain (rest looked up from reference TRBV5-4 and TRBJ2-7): ETGVTQSPTHLIKTRGQQVTLRCSSQSGHNTVSWYQQALGQGPQFIFQYYREEENGRGNFPPRFSGLQFPNYSSELNVNALELDDSALYLCASSLPPGNEQYFGPGTRLTVT.

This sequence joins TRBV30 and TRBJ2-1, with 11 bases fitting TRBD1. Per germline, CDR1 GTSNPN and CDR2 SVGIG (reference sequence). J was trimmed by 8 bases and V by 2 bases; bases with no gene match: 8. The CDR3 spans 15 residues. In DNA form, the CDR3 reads TGTGCCTGGAGTTCTTTGGACAGGGGGCCGGATGAGCAGTTCTTC. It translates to CAWSSLDRGPDEQFF.

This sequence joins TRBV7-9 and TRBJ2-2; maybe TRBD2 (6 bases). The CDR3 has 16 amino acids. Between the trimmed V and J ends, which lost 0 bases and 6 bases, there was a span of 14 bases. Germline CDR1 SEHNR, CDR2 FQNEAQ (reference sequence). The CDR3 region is CASSLAGTGAAGELFF. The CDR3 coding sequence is TGTGCCAGCAGCTTAGCGGGGACGGGAGCCGCCGGGGAGCTGTTTTTT.

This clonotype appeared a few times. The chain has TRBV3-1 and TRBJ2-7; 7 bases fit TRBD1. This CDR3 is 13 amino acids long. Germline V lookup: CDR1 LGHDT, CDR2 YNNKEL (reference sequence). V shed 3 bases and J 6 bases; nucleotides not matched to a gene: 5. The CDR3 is CASSQLTGSEQYF. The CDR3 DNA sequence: TGTGCCAGCAGCCAGTTGACAGGGAGCGAGCAGTACTTC.

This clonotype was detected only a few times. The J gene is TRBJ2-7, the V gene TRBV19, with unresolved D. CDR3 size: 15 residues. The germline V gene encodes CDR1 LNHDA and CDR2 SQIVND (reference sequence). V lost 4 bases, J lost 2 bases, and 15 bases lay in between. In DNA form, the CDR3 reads TGTGCCAGTAGTACGTCGCGACGGAGCACCTACGAGCAGTACTTC. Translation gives CASSTSRRSTYEQYF.

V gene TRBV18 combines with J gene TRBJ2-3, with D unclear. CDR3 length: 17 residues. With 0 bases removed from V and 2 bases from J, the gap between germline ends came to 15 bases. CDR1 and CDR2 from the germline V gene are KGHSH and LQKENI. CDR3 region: CASSPPLGAGPTDTQYF. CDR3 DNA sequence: TGTGCCAGCTCACCACCGTTGGGTGCTGGGCCCACAGATACGCAGTATTTT. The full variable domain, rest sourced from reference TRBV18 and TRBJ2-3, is NAGVMQNPRHLVRRRGQEARLRCSPMKGHSHVYWYRQLPEEGLKFMVYLQKENIIDESGMPKERFSAEFPKEGPSILRIQQVVRGDSAAYFCASSPPLGAGPTDTQYFGPGTRLTVL.

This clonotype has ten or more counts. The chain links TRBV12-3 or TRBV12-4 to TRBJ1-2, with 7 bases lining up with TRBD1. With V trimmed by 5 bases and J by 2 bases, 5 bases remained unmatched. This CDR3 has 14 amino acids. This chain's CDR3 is CASSPMTGNYGYTF. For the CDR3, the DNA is TGTGCCAGCAGTCCGATGACAGGGAACTATGGCTACACCTTC.

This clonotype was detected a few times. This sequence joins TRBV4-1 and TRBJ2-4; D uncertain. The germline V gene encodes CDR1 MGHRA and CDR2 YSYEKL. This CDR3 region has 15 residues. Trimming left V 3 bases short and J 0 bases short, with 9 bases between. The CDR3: CASSQPRLAKNIQYF. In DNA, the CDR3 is TGCGCCAGCAGCCAGCCCAGGCTAGCCAAAAACATTCAGTACTTC.

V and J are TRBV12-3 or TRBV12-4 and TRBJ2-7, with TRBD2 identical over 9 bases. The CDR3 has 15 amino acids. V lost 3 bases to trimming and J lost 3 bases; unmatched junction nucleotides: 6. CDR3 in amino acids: CASSFRLADHYEQYF. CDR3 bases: TGTGCCAGCAGTTTCCGACTAGCGGATCACTACGAGCAGTACTTC.

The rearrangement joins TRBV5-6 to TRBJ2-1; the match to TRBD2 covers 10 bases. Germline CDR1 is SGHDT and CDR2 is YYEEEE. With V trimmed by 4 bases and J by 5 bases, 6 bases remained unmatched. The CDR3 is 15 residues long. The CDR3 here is CASSLRTSGHNEQFF. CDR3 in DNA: TGTGCCAGCAGCCTTAGGACTAGCGGACACAATGAGCAGTTCTTC.

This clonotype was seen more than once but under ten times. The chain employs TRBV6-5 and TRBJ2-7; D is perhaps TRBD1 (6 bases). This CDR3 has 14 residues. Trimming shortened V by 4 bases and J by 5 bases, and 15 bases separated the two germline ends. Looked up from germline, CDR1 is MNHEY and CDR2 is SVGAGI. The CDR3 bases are TGTGCCAGCAGTTCCGGGACACGGGTGGACGAGCAGTACTTC. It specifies CASSSGTRVDEQYF.

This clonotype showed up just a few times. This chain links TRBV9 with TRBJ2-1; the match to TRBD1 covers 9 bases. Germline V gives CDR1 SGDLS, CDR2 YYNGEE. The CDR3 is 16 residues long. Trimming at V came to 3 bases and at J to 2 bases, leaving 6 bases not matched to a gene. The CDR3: CASSAPGQGTYNEQFF. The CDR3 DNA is TGTGCCAGCAGCGCCCCGGGACAGGGTACCTACAATGAGCAGTTCTTC.

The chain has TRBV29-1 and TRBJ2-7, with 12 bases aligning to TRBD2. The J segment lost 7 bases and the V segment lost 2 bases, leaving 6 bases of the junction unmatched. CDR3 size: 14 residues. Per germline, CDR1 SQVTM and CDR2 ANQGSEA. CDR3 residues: CSVERLAGAREQYF. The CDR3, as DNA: TGCAGCGTTGAAAGACTAGCGGGAGCCCGGGAGCAGTACTTC.

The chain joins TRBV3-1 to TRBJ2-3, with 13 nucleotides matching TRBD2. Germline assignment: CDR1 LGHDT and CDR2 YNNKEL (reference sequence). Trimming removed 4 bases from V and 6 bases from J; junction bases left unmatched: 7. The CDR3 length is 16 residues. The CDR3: CASSRLAGGPWDTQYF. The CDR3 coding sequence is TGTGCCAGCAGCCGACTAGCGGGGGGCCCGTGGGATACGCAGTATTTT.

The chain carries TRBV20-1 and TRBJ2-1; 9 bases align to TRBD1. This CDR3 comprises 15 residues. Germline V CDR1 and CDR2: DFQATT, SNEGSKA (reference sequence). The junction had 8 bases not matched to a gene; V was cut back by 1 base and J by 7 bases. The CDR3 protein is CSARVPGQGTNEQFF. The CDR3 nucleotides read TGCAGTGCTAGAGTCCCGGGACAGGGCACTAATGAGCAGTTCTTC.

CDR3 amino acids: CSVVGGPYNEQFF. CDR3 DNA sequence: TGCAGCGTTGTGGGAGGCCCGTACAATGAGCAGTTCTTC. J is TRBJ2-1 and V is TRBV29-1; D perhaps matches TRBD2 (6 bases). This CDR3 has 13 amino acids. Per the germline V gene, CDR1 is SQVTM and CDR2 is ANQGSEA. V lost 4 bases and J lost 4, with 11 bases in between.

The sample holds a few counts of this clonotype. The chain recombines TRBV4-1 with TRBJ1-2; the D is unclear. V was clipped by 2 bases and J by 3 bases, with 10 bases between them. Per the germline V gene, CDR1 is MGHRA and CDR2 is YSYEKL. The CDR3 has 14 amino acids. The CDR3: CASSQRREYYGYTF. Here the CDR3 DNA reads TGCGCCAGCAGCCAAAGGAGGGAATACTATGGCTACACCTTC.

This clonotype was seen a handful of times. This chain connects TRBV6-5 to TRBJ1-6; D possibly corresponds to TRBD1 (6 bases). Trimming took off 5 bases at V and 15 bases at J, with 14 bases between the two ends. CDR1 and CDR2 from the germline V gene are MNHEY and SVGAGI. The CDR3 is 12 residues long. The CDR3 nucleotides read TGTGCCAGCAGTCGGTGGGGGCAGGGCCTCCACTTT. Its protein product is CASSRWGQGLHF.

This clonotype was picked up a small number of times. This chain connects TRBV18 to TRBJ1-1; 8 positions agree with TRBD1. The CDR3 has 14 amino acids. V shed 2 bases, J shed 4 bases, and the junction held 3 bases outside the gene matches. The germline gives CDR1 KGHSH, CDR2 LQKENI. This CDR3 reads CASSPVQGATEAFF. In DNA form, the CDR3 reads TGTGCCAGCTCACCAGTGCAGGGGGCCACTGAAGCTTTCTTT.

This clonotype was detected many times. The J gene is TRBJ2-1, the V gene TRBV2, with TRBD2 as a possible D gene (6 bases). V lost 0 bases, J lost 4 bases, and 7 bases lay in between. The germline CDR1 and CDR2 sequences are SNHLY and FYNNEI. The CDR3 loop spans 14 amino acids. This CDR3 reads CASSEASGYNEQFF. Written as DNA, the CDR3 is TGTGCCAGCAGTGAAGCTAGCGGTTACAATGAGCAGTTCTTC.

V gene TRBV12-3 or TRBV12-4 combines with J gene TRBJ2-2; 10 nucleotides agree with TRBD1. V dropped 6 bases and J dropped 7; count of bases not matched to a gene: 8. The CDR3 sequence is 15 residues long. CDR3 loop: CASRRDRGDRGELFF. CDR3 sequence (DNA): TGTGCCAGCAGGAGGGACAGGGGCGACCGCGGGGAGCTGTTTTTT.

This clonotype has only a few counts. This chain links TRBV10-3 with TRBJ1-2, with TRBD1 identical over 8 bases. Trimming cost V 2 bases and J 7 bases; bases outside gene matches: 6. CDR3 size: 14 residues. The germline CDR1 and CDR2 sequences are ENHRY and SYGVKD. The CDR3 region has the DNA TGTGCCATCAGTGAGATGGACAGGGCCGGTGGCTACACCTTC. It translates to CAISEMDRAGGYTF.

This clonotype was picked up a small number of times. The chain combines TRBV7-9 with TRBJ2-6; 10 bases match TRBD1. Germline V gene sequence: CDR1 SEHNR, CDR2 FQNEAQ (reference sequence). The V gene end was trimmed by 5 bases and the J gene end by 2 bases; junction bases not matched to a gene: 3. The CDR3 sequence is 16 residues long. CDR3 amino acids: CASSATGGTGANVLTF. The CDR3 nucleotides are TGTGCCAGCAGCGCGACAGGGGGCACTGGGGCCAACGTCCTGACTTTC.

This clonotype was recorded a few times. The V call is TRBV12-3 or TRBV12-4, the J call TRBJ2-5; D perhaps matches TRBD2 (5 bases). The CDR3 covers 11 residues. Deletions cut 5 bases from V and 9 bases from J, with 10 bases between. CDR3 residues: CASSRGSPQYF. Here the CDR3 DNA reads TGTGCCAGCAGTAGAGGGTCCCCCCAGTACTTC.

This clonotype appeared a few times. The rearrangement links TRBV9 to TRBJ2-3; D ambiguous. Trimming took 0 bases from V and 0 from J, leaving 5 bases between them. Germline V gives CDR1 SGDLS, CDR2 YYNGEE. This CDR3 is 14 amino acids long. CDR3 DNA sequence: TGTGCCAGCAGCGTAGGGTTTAGCACAGATACGCAGTATTTT. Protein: CASSVGFSTDTQYF.

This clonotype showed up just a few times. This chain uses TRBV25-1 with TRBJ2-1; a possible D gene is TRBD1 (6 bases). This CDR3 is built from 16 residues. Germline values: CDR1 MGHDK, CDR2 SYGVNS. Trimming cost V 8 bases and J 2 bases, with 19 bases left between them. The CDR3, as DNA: TGTGCCAGCTCCTCCCTACAGGGAGTTGCCTACAATGAGCAGTTCTTC. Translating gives CASSSLQGVAYNEQFF.

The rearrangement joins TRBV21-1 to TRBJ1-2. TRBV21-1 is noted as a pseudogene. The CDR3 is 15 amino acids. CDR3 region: CASTPEESRNYGYTF. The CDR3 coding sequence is TGTGCCAGCACCCCGGAAGAGTCCCGGAACTATGGCTACACCTTC.

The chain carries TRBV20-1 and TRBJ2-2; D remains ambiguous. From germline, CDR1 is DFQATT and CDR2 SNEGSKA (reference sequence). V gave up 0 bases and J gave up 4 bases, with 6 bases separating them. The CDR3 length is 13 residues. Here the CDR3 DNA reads TGCAGTGCTAGAGATCTGAGCACCGGGGAGCTGTTTTTT. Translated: CSARDLSTGELFF.

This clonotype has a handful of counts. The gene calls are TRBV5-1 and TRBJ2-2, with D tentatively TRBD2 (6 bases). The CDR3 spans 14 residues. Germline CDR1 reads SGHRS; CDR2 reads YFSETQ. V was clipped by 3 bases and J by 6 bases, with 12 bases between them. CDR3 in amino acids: CASSWDWLSGELFF. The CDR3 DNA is TGCGCCAGCAGCTGGGACTGGTTGTCCGGGGAGCTGTTTTTT.

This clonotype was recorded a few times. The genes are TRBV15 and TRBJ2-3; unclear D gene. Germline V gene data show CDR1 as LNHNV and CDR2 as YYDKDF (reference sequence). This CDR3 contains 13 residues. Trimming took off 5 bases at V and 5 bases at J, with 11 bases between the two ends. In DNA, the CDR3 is TGTGCCACCAGCGTACCCCAGGAAGATACGCAGTATTTT. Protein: CATSVPQEDTQYF.